This T cell receptor (beta chain) was profiled in a study of T cell responses to AZD1222 COVID-19 vaccine. Sequencing used immunoSEQ multiplex PCR; TCRdb keeps in-frame clones, though not all of them. The data contain under 300,000 clones, about 92% of them singletons. Overall study results and limits: Females outnumbered males among donors, who were mostly white British; clonal diversity was possibly underestimated. The study found Spike-specific TCR breadth and depth rose after two AZD1222 doses. Close to half of all spike-specific TCRs reportedly target regions of the variants that are unmutated. The CD4 TCRs associated with vaccination extended across spike and predominated at 160-218 and 743-854.

V was shortened by 0 bases and J by 2 bases, with 8 bases between the two germline ends. Germline assignment: CDR1 KGHSH and CDR2 LQKENI. The CDR3 extends over 15 amino acids. With respect to this clone: No antigen is known for it.

This specimen consisted of peripheral blood, obtained on day 0 of AZD1222 vaccination. The V call is TRBV18, the J call TRBJ1-3, with D maybe TRBD1 (5 bases). The source of this sequence is an adult in good health. The CDR3 is CASSPPGTAGNTIYF. The CDR3 DNA sequence: TGTGCCAGCTCACCACCAGGGACCGCTGGAAACACCATATATTTT. Full variable domain (rest looked up from reference TRBV18 and TRBJ1-3): NAGVMQNPRHLVRRRGQEARLRCSPMKGHSHVYWYRQLPEEGLKFMVYLQKENIIDESGMPKERFSAEFPKEGPSILRIQQVVRGDSAAYFCASSPPGTAGNTIYFGEGSWLTVV.